This T cell receptor beta chain was captured by sequencing in a study of shared clonotypes between healthy human individuals. Study information: Each donor contributed plates that comprised three CD4 naive, three CD4 memory, two CD8 naive and one CD8 memory. Study observations and caveats: In contrast to clonotypes shared by all four donors, non-shared clonotypes had lower generation probabilities. Rarefaction showed that sequencing of sorted subsets was incomplete (despite large depth).

Produced via immunoSEQ multiplex PCR; TCRdb's table is partial and in-frame only. The sample yields over 1.4 million clones, roughly 96% seen once. In regard to this clone: Its antigen is not identified.

The CDR3 has 15 residues. CDR1 SNHLY and CDR2 FYNNEI come from the germline V gene. The V end was cut by 6 bases, the J end by 1 base, with 15 bases between. Naive CD4+ cells were CD45RA-selected; the remaining cells were memory. The chain links TRBV2 to TRBJ1-1, with D unclear. The source of this sequence is a man under 40 in good health. Sequenced: naive CD4+ T cells sorted from blood. This sample's subset: CD45RA+ positively selected. The CDR3 loop is CASRGKVGANTEAFF. Written as DNA, the CDR3 is TGTGCCAGCAGGGGAAAGGTGGGTGCGAACACTGAAGCTTTCTTT. Combining the CDR3 with reference TRBV2 and TRBJ1-1 gives the whole variable domain EPEVTQTPSHQVTQMGQEVILRCVPISNHLYFYWYRQILGQKVEFLVSFYNNEISEKSEIFDDQFSVERPDGSNFTLKIRSTKLEDSAMYFCASRGKVGANTEAFFGQGTRLTVV.